The rows below give T cell receptor beta chains drawn from one sample of a study of CD8 T cells in Susac syndrome. Using its own MiXCR run on the immunoSEQ multiplex PCR reads, TCRdb lists one record per CDR3 protein. The sample holds some 190,000 distinct CDR3 sequences; under 97% are singletons and the top ten take more than 0.09%. Sequencing was performed on CD4+ T cells from PBMCs. These receptors all come from a human donor with multiple sclerosis. Both conserved end residues are part of each CDR3. A D gene is named only where the DNA matches it firmly. Expanded clones get a size class; other rows say once, few or many, or leave the size out.

d_call,j_call,clone_size,v_call,cdr3_nt,cdr3_aa
NA,TRBJ2-7,NA,TRBV7-9,TGTGCCAGCAGCCCCCCCTGGCATCGGAGCGACGAGCAGTACTTC,CASSPPWHRSDEQYF
TRBD1,TRBJ1-5,NA,TRBV2,TGTGCCAGCAGTGAACGAGGCAGGGGGCTGAATCAGCCCCAGCATTTT,CASSERGRGLNQPQHF
NA,TRBJ1-1,NA,TRBV27,TGTGCCAGCAGCCCATTCGGGGGGCTGAGAACTGAAGCTTTCTTT,CASSPFGGLRTEAFF
TRBD1,TRBJ1-5,NA,TRBV7-2,TGTGCCAGCAGCGCGGGACAGAGGAATAGCAATCAGCCCCAGCATTTT,CASSAGQRNSNQPQHF
NA,TRBJ1-5,NA,TRBV20-1,TGCAGTGCTGGACGGAGGAATCAGCCCCAGCATTTT,CSAGRRNQPQHF
TRBD1,TRBJ1-6,NA,TRBV9,TGTGCCAGCAGCTTGGGGGGGACAGGTTATAATTCACCCCTCCACTTT,CASSLGGTGYNSPLHF
TRBD2,TRBJ2-2,NA,TRBV29-1,TGCAGCGTCCGAAGCGGGGGATACACCGGGGAGCTGTTTTTT,CSVRSGGYTGELFF
NA,TRBJ2-7,NA,TRBV3-1,TGTGCCAGCAGCTCCCTAGGGAACGAGCAGTACTTC,CASSSLGNEQYF
TRBD2,TRBJ2-5,NA,TRBV11-2,TGTGCCAGCAGCCCAAGACTAGCGGGGGGCCGGGAGACCCAGTACTTC,CASSPRLAGGRETQYF
NA,TRBJ2-7,NA,TRBV15,TGTGCCACCAGCAGAGATGCGGGCTCCACCTACGAGCAGTACTTC,CATSRDAGSTYEQYF
NA,TRBJ1-2,NA,TRBV23-1,TGCGCCAGCAGTCAATGGGTTAACTATGGCTACACCTTC,CASSQWVNYGYTF
TRBD1,TRBJ1-5,NA,TRBV4-1,TGCGCCAGCAGCATTGGACAGGGCGGCAATCAGCCCCAGCATTTT,CASSIGQGGNQPQHF
NA,TRBJ2-4,NA,TRBV20-1,TGCAGTGCTAGAGACGTGGAGGCGGCCAAAAACATTCAGTACTTC,CSARDVEAAKNIQYF
TRBD1,TRBJ1-2,NA,TRBV2,TGTGCCAGCAGTGGACAGGGGGCGATTCGCGGAAGTGGCTACACCTTC,CASSGQGAIRGSGYTF
NA,TRBJ1-5,NA,TRBV28,TGTGCCAGCAATCCTCTTCTGGCCTCTAGCAATCAGCCCCAGCATTTT,CASNPLLASSNQPQHF
NA,TRBJ2-3,NA,TRBV15,TGTGCCACCAGCAGAGATCGGGGGGATACGCAGTATTTT,CATSRDRGDTQYF
NA,TRBJ1-1,NA,TRBV29-1,TGCAGCGTTGAAACAGGTCGTATGGAGGCTTTCTTT,CSVETGRMEAFF
TRBD1,TRBJ2-7,NA,TRBV19,TGTGCCAGCCAGAAGGGGGGACAGGGTTCCTACGAGCAGTACTTC,CASQKGGQGSYEQYF
TRBD1,TRBJ2-7,NA,TRBV9,TGTGCCAGCAGCCCGGGACAGGGGACGATCGAGCAGTACTTC,CASSPGQGTIEQYF
TRBD2,TRBJ2-7,once,TRBV20-1,TGCAGTGCTAGTGTCCCGGGGGGGGCCCAGAACGAGCAGTACTTC,CSASVPGGAQNEQYF
TRBD1,TRBJ2-7,NA,TRBV19,TGTGCCAGTAGTGAGACAGGGTACGAGCAGTACTTC,CASSETGYEQYF
TRBD1,TRBJ1-1,NA,TRBV29-1,TGCAGCGTTGAAGATGCCCAATACAGGGGTTGGACTGAAGCTTTCTTT,CSVEDAQYRGWTEAFF
TRBD1,TRBJ1-1,NA,TRBV25-1,TGTGCCAGCAGTGAAGCAGGGGGCATGAACACTGAAGCTTTCTTT,CASSEAGGMNTEAFF
NA,TRBJ1-2,NA,TRBV5-6,TGTGCCAGCAGCTTGGACAGGTCGAGTGGCTACACCTTC,CASSLDRSSGYTF
NA,TRBJ2-2,NA,TRBV20-1,TGCAGTGTACGGGGCAGGGGTCCCGGGGAGCTGTTTTTT,CSVRGRGPGELFF
NA,TRBJ1-1,NA,TRBV4-1,TGCGCCAGCAGCCAAGATCCCCTCCCTCTCGGACGGGCTTTCTTT,CASSQDPLPLGRAFF
NA,TRBJ2-7,NA,TRBV15,TGTGCCACCAGCAGAGATTCTCAGGTCAATTGGCGGGAGCAGTACTTC,CATSRDSQVNWREQYF
TRBD1,TRBJ1-2,NA,TRBV6-1,TGTGCCAGCAGTCTGACGAAGGGACAGGGGGCGTACGGCTACACCTTC,CASSLTKGQGAYGYTF
NA,TRBJ2-2,NA,TRBV6-6,TGTGCCAGCCCAACCCCGGACACCGGGGAGCTGTTTTTT,CASPTPDTGELFF
TRBD2,TRBJ2-1,NA,TRBV7-9,TGTGCCAGCATTCCTAGCGGGGAGGTCTGGCAGTTCTTC,CASIPSGEVWQFF
TRBD2,TRBJ2-3,NA,TRBV10-3,TGTGCCATCAGTGAGACTAGCGGTGGCGTCGATACGCAGTATTTT,CAISETSGGVDTQYF
TRBD1,TRBJ2-1,NA,TRBV6-5,TGTGCCATATCACAGGGGGATGAGCAGTTCTTC,CAISQGDEQFF
NA,TRBJ2-5,NA,TRBV29-1,TGCAGCGTTGTCGGAGAGGAAGAGACCCAGTACTTC,CSVVGEEETQYF
NA,TRBJ1-2,NA,TRBV30,TGTGCCTGGAGTGTACGGTGGGAATATGGCTACACCTTC,CAWSVRWEYGYTF